Described below is a single T cell receptor (beta chain) sequence and its context. Its target is unknown. This specimen comes from a study of graft-versus-host responses after intestinal transplantation. In the study overall: Recipients had transplants, and these were multivisceral, liver-intestinal, or isolated intestinal. All of the recipients had induction that used anti-thymocyte globulin, then tacrolimus and steroids for approximately 3 years. The study's findings and limits: Levels of circulating GvH clones at their peak were associated with early post-transplant HvG declines. Clonal ratios of graft-versus-host to host-versus-graft in allografts were high for patients exhibiting graft-donor T cell macrochimerism.

Germline lookup yields CDR1 PRHDT and CDR2 FYEKMQ (reference sequence). CDR3 length equals 13 residues. V shed 0 bases and J shed 3 bases, with 6 bases lying between them. Using immunoSEQ multiplex PCR, the repertoire was profiled, and TCRdb retains in-frame clones only, with some absent. The table records approximately 54,000 clones, approximately 84% of them present only once. V usage is TRBV13 and J usage is TRBJ2-7; unclear D gene. The source of this sequence is a human donor who was the organ donor for an intestinal transplant. The sequencing here drew on unstimulated CD4+ T cells sorted from spleen or lymph node cells, taken before transplant. This CDR3 reads CASSLGGIYEQYF. In DNA form, the CDR3 reads TGTGCCAGCAGCTTAGGGGGAATCTACGAGCAGTACTTC.